The source of this TCR beta chain is a study of T cells in Graves' hyperthyroidism and ophthalmopathy (dated by TCRdb to 2018 to 2020). Turning to the overall study: Peripheral blood was collected at initial diagnosis, before any treatment. To identify distinguishing TCR V-J signatures, a discovery cohort of 90 to 100 patients was used, comprising some 45 with Graves' ophthalmopathy and about 59 with stable Graves' hyperthyroidism. An independent validation cohort of 18 to 20 hyperthyroidism patients and about 15 patients who later progressed to ophthalmopathy tested prospective prediction of ophthalmopathy. The 95 to 100 discovery patients were randomly divided into training and test sets at a 7:3 ratio. In addition, the study compared T-cell repertoires in thyroid tissue and in blood from five or six Graves' hyperthyroidism patients. After sampling, hyperthyroidism patients received methimazole starting at 30 mg daily, and ophthalmopathy patients received high-dose intravenous methylprednisolone. According to the paper, TCR Vbeta CDR3 sequencing was carried out on some 140 peripheral blood samples, which came from around 43 ophthalmopathy, approximately 78 hyperthyroidism and about 17 progressor patients. Study-wide findings and limitations: In cross-validation, a model built on a 13 V-J signature told ophthalmopathy apart from stable hyperthyroidism with over 85% sensitivity and approximately 84% specificity, and in testing the same model reached 80%/75%. Blood samples also contained most of the expanded thyroid clonotypes (frequency above 0.001), which suggests that blood repertoires may reflect thyroid immune responses. In validation, the model predicted progression to ophthalmopathy with approximately 69% sensitivity and over 72% specificity, a median of around six months before onset. No statistical method was used to fix the sample size in advance, and group allocation was not hidden from the investigators.

Ophthalmopathy patients had moderately to severely active disease, with a Clinical Activity Score of 3 or more, a NOSPECS grade of 4 or more, and a disease duration of less than 3 months. The study excluded patients with uncontrolled infections, other autoimmune diseases, pregnancy or lactation. Diagnoses relied on clinical symptoms, serum thyroxine and TRAb, thyroid ultrasound and orbital computed tomography. PBMCs were separated from roughly 9.3 ml of fresh peripheral blood using Ficoll-Paque density gradient centrifugation. Total RNA was extracted using Trizol reagent, and RNA quality was assessed on an Agilent 2100 Bioanalyzer. The TCR beta CDR3 regions were amplified from RNA transcripts. The TCR CDR3 was subjected to a first round of RT-PCR using the HTBI primer set and the Qiagen OneStep RT-PCR kit. The libraries were constructed in a second round of multiplex PCR and then size-selected and purified. Libraries were sequenced paired-end with 100 bp reads on an Illumina HiSeq2000. The authors' analysis ran thus. SOAPnuke was used to process the raw data, throwing out any read that contained adapters or uncalled bases, had a mean Phred below 15, or lacked an exact constant-primer or identifier match. High-quality paired reads were merged with COPE v1.2.5, and unique nucleotide sequences were defined as clonotypes. MiTCR v1.1 was used to align the clonotypes against IMGT TRBV, TRBD and TRBJ reference segments. The analysis was restricted to V-J combinations with a frequency above 0.0001, which together covered about 99% of the repertoires. The TCS score was defined as F50 (clonal expansion) divided by E x V (chaos), with BLOSUM62-based TCRdist calculated between CDR3 peptides within each V-J. Welch's t-statistics and random forest reduced 450 to 600 V-J features to roughly 13, which were used in a naive Bayes classifier (R e1071). TCRdb redid the processing of the public reads, applying fastp at Q25 and MiXCR, and retained in-frame beta chains. Rows with one shared CDR3 protein collapse into an entry with the most common genes and DNA. TCRdb's processing, not the authors', yielded these V and J calls. Within this sample are roughly 650,000 distinct CDR3 sequences, with around 16% of them counted one time only. Approximately 3.5% of the sample is taken by the ten largest.

The CDR3 covers 13 residues, taking in both the cysteine and the phenylalanine. The kept DNA is CDR3 alone, 39 bases in frame from the first base. Trimming costs V 2 bases and J 9 bases, and their ends lie 11 bases apart. From a lookup of the germline V gene, CDR1 and CDR2 are MDHEN and SYDVKM. A remark on this clonotype: Its antigen target is currently unknown. Base qualities were left out, and no much larger clone turns up one base away.

The specimen was blood. This TCR was recovered from a woman aged 40 to 50 with Graves' ophthalmopathy. The chain links TRBV28 with TRBJ1-5, and TRBD1 may be the D gene, going by 5 matching bases. The nucleotide sequence reads as follows: TGTGCCAGCAGTTTAAAGGGGAAAGGGCCCCAGCATTTT. This codes for CASSLKGKGPQHF.